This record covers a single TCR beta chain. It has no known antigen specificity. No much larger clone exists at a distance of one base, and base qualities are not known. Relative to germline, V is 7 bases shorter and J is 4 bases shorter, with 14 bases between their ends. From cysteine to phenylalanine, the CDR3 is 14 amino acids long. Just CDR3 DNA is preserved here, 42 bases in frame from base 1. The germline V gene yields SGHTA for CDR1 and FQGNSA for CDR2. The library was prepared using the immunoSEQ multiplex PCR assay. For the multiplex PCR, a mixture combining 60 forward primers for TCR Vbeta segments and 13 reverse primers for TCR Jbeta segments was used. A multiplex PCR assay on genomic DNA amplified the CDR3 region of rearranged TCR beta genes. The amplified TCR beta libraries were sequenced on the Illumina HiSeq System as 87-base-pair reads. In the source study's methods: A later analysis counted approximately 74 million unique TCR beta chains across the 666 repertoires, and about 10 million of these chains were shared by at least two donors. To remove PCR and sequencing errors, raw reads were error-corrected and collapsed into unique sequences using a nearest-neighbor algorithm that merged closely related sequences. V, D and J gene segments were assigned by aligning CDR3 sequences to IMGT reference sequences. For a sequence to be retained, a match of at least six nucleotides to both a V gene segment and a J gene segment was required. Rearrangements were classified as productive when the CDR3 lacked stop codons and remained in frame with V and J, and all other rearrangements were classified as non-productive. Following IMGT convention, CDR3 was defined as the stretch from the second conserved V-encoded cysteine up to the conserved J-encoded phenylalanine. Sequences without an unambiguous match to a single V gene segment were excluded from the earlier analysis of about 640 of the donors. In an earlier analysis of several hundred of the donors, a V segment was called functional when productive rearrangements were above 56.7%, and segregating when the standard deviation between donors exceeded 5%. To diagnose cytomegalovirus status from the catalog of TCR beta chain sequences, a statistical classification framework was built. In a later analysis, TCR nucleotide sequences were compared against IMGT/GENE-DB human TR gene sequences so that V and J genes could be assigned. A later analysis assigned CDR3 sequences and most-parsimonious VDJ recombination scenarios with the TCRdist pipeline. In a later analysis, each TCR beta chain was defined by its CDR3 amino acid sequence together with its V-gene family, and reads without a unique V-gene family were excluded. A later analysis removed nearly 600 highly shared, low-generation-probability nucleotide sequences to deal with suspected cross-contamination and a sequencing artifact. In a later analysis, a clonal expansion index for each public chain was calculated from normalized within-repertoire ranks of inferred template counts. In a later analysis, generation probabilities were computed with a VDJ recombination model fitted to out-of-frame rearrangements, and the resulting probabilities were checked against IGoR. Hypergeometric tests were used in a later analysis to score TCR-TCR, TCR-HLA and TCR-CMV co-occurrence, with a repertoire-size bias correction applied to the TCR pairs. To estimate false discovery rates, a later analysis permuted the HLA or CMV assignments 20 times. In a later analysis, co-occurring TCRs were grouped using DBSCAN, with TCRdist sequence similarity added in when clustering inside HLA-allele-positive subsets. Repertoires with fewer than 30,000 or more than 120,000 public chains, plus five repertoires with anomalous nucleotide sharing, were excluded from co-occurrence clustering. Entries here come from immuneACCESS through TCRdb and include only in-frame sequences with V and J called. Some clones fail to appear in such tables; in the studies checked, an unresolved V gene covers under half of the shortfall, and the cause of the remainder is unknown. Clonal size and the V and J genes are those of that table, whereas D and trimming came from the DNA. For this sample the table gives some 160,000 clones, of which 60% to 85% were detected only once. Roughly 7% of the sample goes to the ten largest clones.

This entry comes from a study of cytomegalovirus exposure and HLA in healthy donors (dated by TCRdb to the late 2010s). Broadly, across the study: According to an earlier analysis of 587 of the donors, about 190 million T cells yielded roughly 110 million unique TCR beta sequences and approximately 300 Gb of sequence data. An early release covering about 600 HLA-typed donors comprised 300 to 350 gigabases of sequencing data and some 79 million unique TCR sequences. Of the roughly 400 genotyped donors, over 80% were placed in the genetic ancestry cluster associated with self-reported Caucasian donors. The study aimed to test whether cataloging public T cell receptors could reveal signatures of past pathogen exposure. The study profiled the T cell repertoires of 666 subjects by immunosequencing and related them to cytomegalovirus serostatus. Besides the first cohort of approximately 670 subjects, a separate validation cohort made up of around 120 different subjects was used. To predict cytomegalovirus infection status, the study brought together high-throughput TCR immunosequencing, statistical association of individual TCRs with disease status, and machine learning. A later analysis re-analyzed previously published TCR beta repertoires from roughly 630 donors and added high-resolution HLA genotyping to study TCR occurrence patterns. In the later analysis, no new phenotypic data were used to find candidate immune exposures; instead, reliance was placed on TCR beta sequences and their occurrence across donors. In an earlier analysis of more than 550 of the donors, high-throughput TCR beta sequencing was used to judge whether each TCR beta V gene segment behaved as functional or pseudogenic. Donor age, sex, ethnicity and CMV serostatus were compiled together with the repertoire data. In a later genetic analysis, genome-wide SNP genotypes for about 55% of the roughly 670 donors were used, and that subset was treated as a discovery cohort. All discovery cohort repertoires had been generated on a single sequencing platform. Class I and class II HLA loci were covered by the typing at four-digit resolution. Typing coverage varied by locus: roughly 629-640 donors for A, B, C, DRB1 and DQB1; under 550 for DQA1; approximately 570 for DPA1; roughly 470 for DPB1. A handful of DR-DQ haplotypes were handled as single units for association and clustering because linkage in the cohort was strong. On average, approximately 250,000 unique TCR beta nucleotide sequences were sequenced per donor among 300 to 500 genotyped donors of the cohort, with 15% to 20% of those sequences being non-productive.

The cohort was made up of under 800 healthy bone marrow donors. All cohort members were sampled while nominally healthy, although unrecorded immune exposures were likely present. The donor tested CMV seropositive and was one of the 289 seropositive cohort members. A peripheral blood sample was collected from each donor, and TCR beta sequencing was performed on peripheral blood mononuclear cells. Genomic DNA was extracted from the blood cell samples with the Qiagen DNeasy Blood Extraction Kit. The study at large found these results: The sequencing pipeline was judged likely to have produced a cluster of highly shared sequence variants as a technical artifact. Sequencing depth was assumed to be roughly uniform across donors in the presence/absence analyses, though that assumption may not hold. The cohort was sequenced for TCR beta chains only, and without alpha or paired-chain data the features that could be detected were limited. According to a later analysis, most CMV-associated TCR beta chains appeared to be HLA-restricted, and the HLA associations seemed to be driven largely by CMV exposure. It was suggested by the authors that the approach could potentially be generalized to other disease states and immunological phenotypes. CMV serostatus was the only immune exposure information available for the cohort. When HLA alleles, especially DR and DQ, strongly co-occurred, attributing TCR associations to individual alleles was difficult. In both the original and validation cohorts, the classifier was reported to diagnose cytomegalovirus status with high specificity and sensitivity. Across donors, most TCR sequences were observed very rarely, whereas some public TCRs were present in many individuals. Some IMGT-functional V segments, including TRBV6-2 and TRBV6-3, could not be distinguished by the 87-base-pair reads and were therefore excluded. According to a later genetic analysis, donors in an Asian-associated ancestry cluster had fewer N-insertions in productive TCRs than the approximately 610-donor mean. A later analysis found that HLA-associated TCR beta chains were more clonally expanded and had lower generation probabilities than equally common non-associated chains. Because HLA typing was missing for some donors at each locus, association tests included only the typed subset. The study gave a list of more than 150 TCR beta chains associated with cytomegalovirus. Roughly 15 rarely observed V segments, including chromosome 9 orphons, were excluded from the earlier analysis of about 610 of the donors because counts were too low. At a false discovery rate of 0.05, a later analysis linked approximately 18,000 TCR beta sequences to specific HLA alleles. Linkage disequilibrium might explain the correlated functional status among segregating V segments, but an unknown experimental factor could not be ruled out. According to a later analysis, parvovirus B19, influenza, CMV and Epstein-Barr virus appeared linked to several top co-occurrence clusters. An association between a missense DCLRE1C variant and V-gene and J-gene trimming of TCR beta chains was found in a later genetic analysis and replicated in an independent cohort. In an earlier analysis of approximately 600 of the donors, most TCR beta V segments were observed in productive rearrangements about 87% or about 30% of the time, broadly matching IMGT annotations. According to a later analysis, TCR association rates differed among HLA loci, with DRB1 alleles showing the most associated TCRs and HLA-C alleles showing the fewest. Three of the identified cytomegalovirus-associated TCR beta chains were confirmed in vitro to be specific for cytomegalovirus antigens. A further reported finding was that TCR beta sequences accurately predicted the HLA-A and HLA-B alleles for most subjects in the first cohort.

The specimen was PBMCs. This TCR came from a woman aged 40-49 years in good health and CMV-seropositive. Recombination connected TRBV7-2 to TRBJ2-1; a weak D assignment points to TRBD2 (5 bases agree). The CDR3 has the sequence CASIPEGGYNEQFF. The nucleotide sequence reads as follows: TGTGCCAGCATCCCCGAAGGCGGGTACAATGAGCAGTTCTTC.